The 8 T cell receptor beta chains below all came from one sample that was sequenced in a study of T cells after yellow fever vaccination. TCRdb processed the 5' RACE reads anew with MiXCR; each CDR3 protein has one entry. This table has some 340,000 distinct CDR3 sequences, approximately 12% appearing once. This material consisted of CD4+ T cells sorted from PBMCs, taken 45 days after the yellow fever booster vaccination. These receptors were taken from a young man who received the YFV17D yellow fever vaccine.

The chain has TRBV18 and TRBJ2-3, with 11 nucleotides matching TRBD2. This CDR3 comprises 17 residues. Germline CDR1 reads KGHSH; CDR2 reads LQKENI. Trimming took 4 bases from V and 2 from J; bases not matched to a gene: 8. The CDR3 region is CASSRQISGGATDTQYF. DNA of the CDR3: TGTGCCAGCTCACGACAGATTAGCGGGGGGGCCACAGATACGCAGTATTTT.

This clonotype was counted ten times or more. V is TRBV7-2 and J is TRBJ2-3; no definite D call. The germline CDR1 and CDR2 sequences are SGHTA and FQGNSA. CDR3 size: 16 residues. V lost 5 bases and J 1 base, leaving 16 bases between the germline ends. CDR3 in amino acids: CASSPGHTSGTDTQYF. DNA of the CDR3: TGTGCCAGCAGCCCTGGGCATACCTCTGGCACAGATACGCAGTATTTT.

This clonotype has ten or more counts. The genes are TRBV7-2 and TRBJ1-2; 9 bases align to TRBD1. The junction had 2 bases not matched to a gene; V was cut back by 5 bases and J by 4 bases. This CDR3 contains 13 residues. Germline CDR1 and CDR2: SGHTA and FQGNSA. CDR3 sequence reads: CASSGQGIYGYTF. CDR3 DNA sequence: TGTGCCAGCAGCGGACAGGGGATCTATGGCTACACCTTC.

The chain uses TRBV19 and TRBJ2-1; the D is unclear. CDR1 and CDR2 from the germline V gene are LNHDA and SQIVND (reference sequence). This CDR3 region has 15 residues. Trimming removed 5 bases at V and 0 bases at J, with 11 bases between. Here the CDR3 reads CASSRPGTSYNEQFF. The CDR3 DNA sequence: TGTGCCAGTAGTCGTCCCGGAACCTCCTACAATGAGCAGTTCTTC.

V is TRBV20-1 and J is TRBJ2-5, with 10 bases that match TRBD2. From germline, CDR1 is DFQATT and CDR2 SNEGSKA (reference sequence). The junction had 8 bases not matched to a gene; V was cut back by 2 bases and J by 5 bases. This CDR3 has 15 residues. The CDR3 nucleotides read TGCAGTGCTAGACCCCTAGCGGGGGCGTCGGAGACCCAGTACTTC. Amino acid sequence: CSARPLAGASETQYF.

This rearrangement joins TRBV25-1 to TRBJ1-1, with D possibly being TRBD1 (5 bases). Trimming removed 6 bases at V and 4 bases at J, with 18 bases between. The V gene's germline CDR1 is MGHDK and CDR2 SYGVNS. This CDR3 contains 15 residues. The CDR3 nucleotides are TGTGCCAGCAGCCCACCGCGGGGGATGTCCACTGAAGCTTTCTTT. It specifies CASSPPRGMSTEAFF.

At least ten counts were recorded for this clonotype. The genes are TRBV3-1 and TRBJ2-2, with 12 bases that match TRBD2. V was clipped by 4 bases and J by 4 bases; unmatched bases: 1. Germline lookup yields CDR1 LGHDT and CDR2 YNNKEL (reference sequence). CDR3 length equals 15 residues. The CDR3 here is CASSLLAGGTGELFF. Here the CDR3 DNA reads TGTGCCAGCAGCCTACTAGCGGGGGGCACCGGGGAGCTGTTTTTT. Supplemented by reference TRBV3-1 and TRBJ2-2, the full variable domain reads DTAVSQTPKYLVTQMGNDKSIKCEQNLGHDTMYWYKQDSKKFLKIMFSYNNKELIINETVPNRFSPKSPDKAHLNLHINSLELGDSAVYFCASSLLAGGTGELFFGEGSRLTVL.

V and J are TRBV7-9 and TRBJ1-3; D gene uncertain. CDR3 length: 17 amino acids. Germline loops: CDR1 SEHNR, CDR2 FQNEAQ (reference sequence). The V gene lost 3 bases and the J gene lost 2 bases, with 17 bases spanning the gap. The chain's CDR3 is CASSLGCRAEAGNTIYF. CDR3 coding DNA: TGTGCCAGCAGCTTGGGGTGTCGTGCGGAAGCTGGAAACACCATATATTTT.